This TCR beta chain was found in a study of low-dose radiotherapy and immunotherapy resistance in tumors. The time point is: after trial treatment. As to treatment: LDRT plus nivolumab, ipilimumab, low-dose cyclophosphamide and aspirin (RACIN trial). V lost 4 bases to trimming and J lost 5 bases; unmatched junction nucleotides: 7. This CDR3 contains 15 residues. Germline loops: CDR1 SGHRS, CDR2 YFSETQ. First-strand cDNA used TRAV- and TRBV-specific primers, covering alpha and beta chains. TCR amplification involved 20 PCR cycles with a constant-region primer and V-primer adapter. Researchers amplified the isolated mRNA using in vitro transcription. TCRdb itself ran the reads through MiXCR, one entry per CDR3 protein. The table shows tens of thousands of distinct CDR3 sequences, with around 25% occurring only once.

The V gene is TRBV5-1, the J gene TRBJ2-1; TRBD2 agrees at 9 bases. The source of this sequence is a male donor with prostate cancer. The sequencing used PBMCs, collected after low-dose radiotherapy plus immunotherapy. The CDR3, as DNA: TGCGCCAGCAGCGCACAGCGGGGGGCGAACAATGAGCAGTTCTTC. This encodes CASSAQRGANNEQFF.